The next 5 T cell receptor beta chains were all read from a single sample in a study of shared clonotypes between healthy human individuals. Terminally differentiated effector memory CD45RA+ cells were left out of the naive CD8 fraction, which was CD45RO-negative and positively selected for CCR7. The table came from immunoSEQ multiplex PCR; TCRdb's copy has only in-frame clones and leaves some out. The sample lists 800,000 or so clones, 96% occurring once. The sample consisted of naive CD8+ T cells sorted from blood. These receptors originate from a man in his thirties or forties in good health.

The V gene is TRBV7-9, the J gene TRBJ2-3; D possibly corresponds to TRBD2 (5 bases). CDR3 length: 15 amino acids. Between the trimmed V and J ends, which lost 1 base and 4 bases, there was a span of 12 bases. Per the germline V gene, CDR1 is SEHNR and CDR2 is FQNEAQ (reference sequence). In nucleotides, the CDR3 is TGTGCCAGCAGCTTAGAAAGGGAGAGCCCAGATACGCAGTATTTT. It encodes CASSLERESPDTQYF. Together with reference TRBV7-9 and TRBJ2-3, the CDR3 gives the full variable domain: DTGVSQNPRHKITKRGQNVTFRCDPISEHNRLYWYRQTLGQGPEFLTYFQNEAQLEKSRLLSDRFSAERPKGSFSTLEIQRTEQGDSAMYLCASSLERESPDTQYFGPGTRLTVL.

The V and J genes are TRBV7-9 and TRBJ2-7; D is unclear. V lost 5 bases to trimming and J lost 2 bases, with 4 bases between them. The CDR3 spans 11 residues. In germline, CDR1 is SEHNR, CDR2 FQNEAQ (reference sequence). The CDR3: CASSDTYEQYF. DNA for the CDR3: TGTGCCAGCAGCGATACCTACGAGCAGTACTTC.

Comments on this clone: The sample holds other DNA sequences that translate to the same CDR3. This chain joins TRBV10-2 and TRBJ2-7; D gene ambiguous. V was clipped by 8 bases and J by 5 bases, with 10 bases between them. The CDR3 spans 11 residues. Germline lookup yields CDR1 WSHSY and CDR2 SAAADI. As DNA, the CDR3 is TGCGCCAGCTCAGAAGGCAACGAGCAGTACTTC. Translation gives CASSEGNEQYF.

As for this clone: The identical CDR3 is also encoded by other nucleotide sequences in the sample. This chain links TRBV11-2 with TRBJ2-7, with unresolved D. V was shortened by 2 bases and J by 0 bases, with 5 bases between the two germline ends. The CDR3 length is 13 residues. CDR1 is SGHAT and CDR2 is FQNNGV in the germline V gene. Written as DNA, the CDR3 is TGTGCCAGCAGCTTATCGAGCTCCTACGAGCAGTACTTC. Translation gives CASSLSSSYEQYF.

The chain links TRBV6-5 to TRBJ2-1; 11 nucleotides agree with TRBD1. Germline V gene sequence: CDR1 MNHEY, CDR2 SVGAGI. After removal of 5 bases from V and 8 bases from J, the junction contained 5 bases not matched to a gene. The CDR3 has 14 residues. The CDR3: CASSLWTGGDEQFF. Written as DNA, the CDR3 is TGTGCCAGCAGTCTCTGGACAGGGGGCGATGAGCAGTTCTTC.